The clone carrying this T cell receptor beta chain was observed many times. The antigen remains undetermined. These data originate in a study of molecular identifiers for immune sequencing clone quantification. Both previously described methods and listed TCR primers were employed to make bulk TCR libraries. One entry per CDR3 protein, called by TCRdb with MiXCR from the PCR reads. The sample carries some 89,000 distinct CDR3 sequences, roughly 26% recorded once. Isolation of naive CD8 T cells was achieved by sorting on a CD8+CD4-CCR7+CD45RA+ phenotype. Whole-study findings and limits: Clones of above 20 RNA copies carried over 97% of effector molecules; in naive cells they carried under 1%.

Sequencing used naive CD8+ T cells from blood, with Jurkat cell RNA spiked in. The subset denotes: FACS-sorted CD8+CD4-CCR7+CD45RA+ naive T cells. The TCR originated in a human donor in good health. Some libraries in this study had Jurkat cell RNA spiked in.

The CDR3 region has the DNA TGCAGCGCGTGCCTAACGGGAAGATACGAGCAGTACTTC. The encoded protein is CSACLTGRYEQYF. This sequence joins TRBV29-1 and TRBJ2-7, with D perhaps matching TRBD2 (5 bases). Germline CDR1 is SQVTM and CDR2 is ANQGSEA. The CDR3 runs 13 residues. V was shortened by 7 bases and J by 4 bases, with 17 bases between the two germline ends.